This entry features one T cell receptor (beta chain) sequence. This sample is drawn from a study of T-cell memory formation after mild COVID-19. TCRdb processed the 5' RACE reads anew with MiXCR; each CDR3 protein has one entry. In the table there are about 140,000 distinct CDR3 sequences, around 27% of which are singletons. Germline V lookup: CDR1 SQVTM, CDR2 ANQGSEA. The V and J ends lost 3 bases and 2 bases respectively, with 28 bases between them. The CDR3 extends over 19 amino acids. Sequenced: PBMCs or a T cell subset sorted from them (not recorded which). The sequence came from an adult woman who had mild COVID-19 (a few samples of this study predate the infection). Cell type and time point are not known. This rearrangement joins TRBV29-1 to TRBJ1-1, with D uncertain. CDR3 nucleotide sequence: TGCAGCGTTGAGAACAGCGGTTTCGACTCCCCTCGGTACAACACTGAAGCTTTCTTT. Its protein product is CSVENSGFDSPRYNTEAFF.